This section outlines one TCR beta chain sequence together with its context. This clone's antigen is unknown. There are no base qualities to consult, and no much larger clone falls within one base. The CDR3 regions of human TCRbeta chains were analyzed by immunosequencing. On the authors' methods: TCRs in the repertoires were compared against a reference library of SARS-CoV-2-specific TCRs that had been generated with the MIRA antigen-specificity platform. Breadth meant the fraction of unique TCRs that were SARS-CoV-2-associated, whereas depth meant the fraction of total T cells that were SARS-CoV-2-associated. Using the MIRA data, every spike-specific TCR was mapped to the spike region that the TCR reacted to and assigned to either a CD4 or a CD8 class. Log10-transformed breadth and depth values were compared by one-way ANOVA with Sidak's multiple comparisons tests. Imported from immuneACCESS, the table was reduced by TCRdb to in-frame sequences with V and J called. These copies leave out some clones; in studies compared against another copy, an unresolved V gene accounts for under half, and the cause of the remainder is not known. That table gives V, J and clone size, and the DNA gave D and trimming. The sample yields roughly 110,000 clones; 75% to 95% were counted once. About 6.6% of the sample is taken by the ten largest.

CDR1 LNHDA and CDR2 SQIVND were looked up in the germline V gene (reference sequence). Reading from cysteine to phenylalanine, the CDR3 counts 16 amino acids. Only the CDR3 DNA is retained, 48 bases long and in frame from the first base. V is trimmed back by 7 bases and J by 3 bases, and the junction contains 12 bases that no gene match accounts for. Taken with the paper, the label for time point translates to: about 28 days (+/-7) after the second vaccine dose. AZD1222 recipients given second doses at about 4 weeks or at about 12 weeks were pooled, since spike-specific TCR depth and breadth were not found to differ between the two schedules. The vaccinee samples were drawn from two UK trials, COV001 and COV002, one of which was a single-blind randomized controlled phase 2/3 trial testing AZD1222 (ChAdOx1 nCoV-19) in healthy adults. Trial participant PBMC samples were collected at day 0 and day 28 after the second dose for TCRbeta chain sequencing.

This specimen belongs to a study of T cell responses to AZD1222 COVID-19 vaccine (dated by TCRdb to the early 2020s). About the study as a whole: A total of just over 230 trial participants underwent TCR sequencing, of whom roughly 210 had received two doses of AZD1222 and roughly 26 had received two doses of the MenACWY control vaccine. Trial participants were enrolled into age subgroups of 18-55, 56-69 and 70-plus years, which contained about 150, 27 and 61 TCR-sequenced participants, respectively. What the research found in general, with its limitations: After two AZD1222 doses, both the breadth and the depth of spike-specific TCRs were significantly higher than at day 0 and than in MenACWY recipients. Because no day 14 peak-response samples were available, repertoires were characterized only after the peak T cell response. Epitopes outside the regions mutated in the B.1.351 and B.1.1.7 variants were reportedly recognized by nearly half of the unique spike-specific TCRs. The 56-69-year group was small, and its depth increase did not reach significance, likely because of low power. Most participants were white British and females outnumbered males, and the authors suggested that clonal diversity may have been underestimated. The vaccine-associated CD4 TCRs covered the entire spike protein, and the dominant responses fell in regions 160-218 and 743-854. Only five or six AZD1222 recipients were SARS-CoV-2 seropositive at baseline, limiting conclusions about previously exposed vaccinees.

Recombination linked TRBV19 to TRBJ1-1; a stretch of 9 junction bases matches TRBD1. The material was peripheral blood, obtained 28 days after the second AZD1222 dose. This sequence originates from an adult who received the AZD1222 COVID-19 vaccine. The CDR3 here reads CASNSPGQGPDTEAFF. Here is the DNA: TGTGCCAGTAATTCACCGGGACAGGGTCCCGACACTGAAGCTTTCTTT.